These T cell receptor beta chains were read from a single sample in a study of cytomegalovirus exposure and HLA in healthy donors. Data came from immunoSEQ multiplex PCR; TCRdb stores just in-frame clones and leaves some out. The sample includes approximately 240,000 clones, around four fifths of them seen just once. Sequencing was carried out using PBMCs. These receptors were taken from a woman aged 55-70 years in good health and CMV-seropositive. Each CDR3 is given with its conserved first and last residue. The order of the fields is clone size, D gene, V gene, J gene, CDR3 protein, CDR3 DNA. D genes are given only for firm matches. Size values are once, few and many counts, or a class for expanded clones, and some rows have none.

>-|TRBD1|TRBV6-6|TRBJ2-1
CASSATGGMAYNEQFF
TGTGCCAGCAGTGCCACAGGGGGAATGGCCTACAATGAGCAGTTCTTC
>-|-|TRBV7-8|TRBJ1-1
CASSLKGQRLGIEAFF
TGTGCCAGCAGCTTAAAGGGGCAGAGGCTGGGAATTGAAGCTTTCTTT
>once|-|TRBV7-2|TRBJ1-2
CASSPNQQGSNYGYTF
TGTGCCAGCAGCCCAAATCAACAGGGTTCTAACTATGGCTACACCTTC
>-|-|TRBV2|TRBJ2-7
CASKGLGEQYF
TGTGCCAGCAAGGGGTTAGGAGAGCAGTACTTC
>-|TRBD2|TRBV27|TRBJ2-7
CASSFGTSGGSEQYF
TGTGCCAGCAGTTTCGGGACTAGCGGGGGGAGCGAGCAGTACTTC
>-|-|TRBV6-1|TRBJ1-5
CASSEVSQPQHF
TGTGCCAGCAGTGAGGTTAGTCAGCCCCAGCATTTT
>-|-|TRBV6-4|TRBJ2-3
CASSEQGAGGTQYF
TGTGCCAGCAGTGAACAGGGTGCTGGAGGCACGCAGTATTTT
>-|-|TRBV10-1|TRBJ2-3
CASAAVVTDTQYF
TGCGCCAGCGCGGCGGTGGTGACAGATACGCAGTATTTT
>few|TRBD1|TRBV5-1|TRBJ2-3
CASSLNARTGERETQYF
TGCGCCAGCAGCTTGAATGCTAGGACAGGGGAAAGAGAGACGCAGTATTTT
>-|-|TRBV6-5|TRBJ1-2
CASSYTRQANYGYTF
TGTGCCAGCAGTTACACTAGGCAAGCTAACTATGGCTACACCTTC
>once|-|TRBV10-1|TRBJ2-7
CASSESPGVHEQYF
TGCGCCAGCAGTGAGTCCCCGGGAGTCCACGAGCAGTACTTC
>-|-|TRBV7-2|TRBJ1-3
CASSPEGTVGNTIYF
TGTGCCAGCAGCCCGGAGGGGACGGTTGGAAACACCATATATTTT
>-|-|TRBV9|TRBJ1-3
CASRLDSSGNTIYF
TGTGCCAGCAGGTTGGACAGCTCTGGAAACACCATATATTTT
>-|-|TRBV5-4|TRBJ2-3
CASSWEAASTDTQYF
TGTGCCAGCAGCTGGGAGGCGGCTAGCACAGATACGCAGTATTTT
>-|TRBD1|TRBV30|TRBJ1-5
CAWSDRGGQPQHF
TGTGCCTGGAGTGACAGGGGAGGTCAGCCCCAGCATTTT
>-|TRBD1|TRBV28|TRBJ1-2
CASRGTGKEGYGYTF
TGTGCCAGCAGGGGGACAGGGAAAGAAGGCTATGGCTACACCTTC
>-|TRBD2|TRBV19|TRBJ2-3
CASSRREGLF
TGTGCCAGTAGTCGGCGGGAGGGACTTTTT
>-|TRBD2|TRBV7-8|TRBJ2-2
CASSFGIAGDPTGELFF
TGTGCCAGCAGCTTCGGTATAGCGGGGGACCCCACCGGGGAGCTGTTTTTT
>-|TRBD1|TRBV4-1|TRBJ1-1
CASSQDPAGGDEAFF
TGCGCCAGCAGCCAAGATCCCGCAGGGGGCGATGAAGCTTTCTTT
>-|TRBD1|TRBV11-1|TRBJ2-1
CASSGRQGTYNEQFF
TGTGCCAGCAGCGGTCGACAGGGGACCTACAATGAGCAGTTCTTC
>few|-|TRBV6-5|TRBJ1-6
CASSDHQGGSPLHF
TGTGCCAGCAGCGACCACCAGGGTGGTTCACCCCTCCACTTT
>-|TRBD2|TRBV12-5|TRBJ2-1
CASGLVRGGGGNEQFF
TGTGCTAGTGGTTTGGTACGTGGGGGGGGAGGCAATGAGCAGTTCTTC
>-|-|TRBV4-1|TRBJ2-2
CASSRRGSDPGELFF
TGCGCCAGCAGCCGGAGGGGAAGTGACCCGGGGGAGCTGTTTTTT
>-|TRBD1|TRBV28|TRBJ1-3
CASRDRGSRNTIYF
TGTGCCAGCCGGGACAGGGGAAGTCGAAACACCATATATTTT
>-|-|TRBV21-1|TRBJ2-7
CASSKRRCGYEQYF
TGTGCCAGCAGCAAAAGGAGGTGTGGATACGAGCAGTACTTC
>-|TRBD2|TRBV10-2|TRBJ2-7
CASSVLRETEQYF
TGCGCCAGCAGTGTTTTGCGGGAGACCGAGCAGTACTTC
>few|-|TRBV19|TRBJ2-5
CASSNSRGQETQYF
TGTGCCAGTAGTAACTCAAGGGGGCAAGAGACCCAGTACTTC
>-|-|TRBV10-3|TRBJ1-1
CAISTQGSNTEAFF
TGTGCCATCAGCACACAGGGATCGAACACTGAAGCTTTCTTT
>once|TRBD2|TRBV6-6|TRBJ2-5
CASSYSGGSTETQYF
TGTGCCAGCAGTTACTCGGGCGGGAGCACAGAGACCCAGTACTTC
>-|-|TRBV7-2|TRBJ2-5
CASSLSREETQYF
TGTGCCAGCAGCTTATCCAGGGAAGAGACCCAGTACTTC